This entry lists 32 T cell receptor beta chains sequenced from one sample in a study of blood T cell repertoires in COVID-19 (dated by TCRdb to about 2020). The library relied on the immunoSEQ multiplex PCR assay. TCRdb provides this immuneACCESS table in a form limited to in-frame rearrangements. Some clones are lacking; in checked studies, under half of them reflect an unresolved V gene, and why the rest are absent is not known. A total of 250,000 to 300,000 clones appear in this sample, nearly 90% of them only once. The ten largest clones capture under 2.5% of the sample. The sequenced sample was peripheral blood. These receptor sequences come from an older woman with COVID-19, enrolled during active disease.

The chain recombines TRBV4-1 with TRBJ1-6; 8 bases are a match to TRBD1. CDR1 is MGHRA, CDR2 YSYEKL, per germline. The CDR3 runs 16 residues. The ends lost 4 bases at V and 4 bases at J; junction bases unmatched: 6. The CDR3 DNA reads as TGCGCCAGCAGCCGATACGACAGGGGTTATAATTCACCCCTCCACTTT. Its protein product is CASSRYDRGYNSPLHF.

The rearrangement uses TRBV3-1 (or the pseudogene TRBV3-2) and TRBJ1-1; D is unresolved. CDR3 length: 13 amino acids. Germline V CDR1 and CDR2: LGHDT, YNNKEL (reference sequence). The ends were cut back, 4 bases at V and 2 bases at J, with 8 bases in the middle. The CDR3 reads CASSPRGNTEAFF. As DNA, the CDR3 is TGTGCCAGCAGCCCGCGAGGCAACACTGAAGCTTTCTTT.

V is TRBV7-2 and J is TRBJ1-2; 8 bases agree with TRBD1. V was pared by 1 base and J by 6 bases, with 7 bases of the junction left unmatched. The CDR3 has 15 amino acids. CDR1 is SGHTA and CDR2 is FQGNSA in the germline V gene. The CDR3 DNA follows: TGTGCCAGCAGCTTAGAGCGGGACAGGATAGATGGCTACACCTTC. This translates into CASSLERDRIDGYTF. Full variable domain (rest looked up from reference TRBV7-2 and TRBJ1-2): GAGVSQSPSNKVTEKGKDVELRCDPISGHTALYWYRQSLGQGLEFLIYFQGNSAPDKSGLPSDRFSAERTGGSVSTLTIQRTQQEDSAVYLCASSLERDRIDGYTFGSGTRLTVV.

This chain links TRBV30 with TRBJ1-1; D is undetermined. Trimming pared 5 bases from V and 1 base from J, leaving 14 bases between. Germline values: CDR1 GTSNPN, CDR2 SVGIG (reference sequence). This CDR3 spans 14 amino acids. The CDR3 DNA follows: TGTGCCTGGGGGAGGGAGGTCGCGAACACTGAAGCTTTCTTT. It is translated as CAWGREVANTEAFF.

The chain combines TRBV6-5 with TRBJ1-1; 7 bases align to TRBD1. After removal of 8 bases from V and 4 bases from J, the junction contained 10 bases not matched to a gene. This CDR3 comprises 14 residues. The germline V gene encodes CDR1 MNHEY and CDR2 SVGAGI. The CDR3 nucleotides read TGTGCCAGCGGGAGGACAGGATTTACCACTGAAGCTTTCTTT. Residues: CASGRTGFTTEAFF.

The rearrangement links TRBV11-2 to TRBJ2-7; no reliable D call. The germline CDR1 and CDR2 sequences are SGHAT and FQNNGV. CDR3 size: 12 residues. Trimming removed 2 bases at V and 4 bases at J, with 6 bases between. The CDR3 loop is CASSLNEYEQYF. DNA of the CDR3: TGTGCCAGCAGCTTAAACGAGTACGAGCAGTACTTC.

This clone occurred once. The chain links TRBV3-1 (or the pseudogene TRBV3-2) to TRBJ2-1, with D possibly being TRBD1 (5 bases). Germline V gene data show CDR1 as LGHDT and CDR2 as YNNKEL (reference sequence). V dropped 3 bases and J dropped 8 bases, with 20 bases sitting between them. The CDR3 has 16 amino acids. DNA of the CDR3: TGTGCCAGCAGCCATACAGGCCCCCCCTGGGGCTATGAGCAGTTCTTC. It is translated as CASSHTGPPWGYEQFF.

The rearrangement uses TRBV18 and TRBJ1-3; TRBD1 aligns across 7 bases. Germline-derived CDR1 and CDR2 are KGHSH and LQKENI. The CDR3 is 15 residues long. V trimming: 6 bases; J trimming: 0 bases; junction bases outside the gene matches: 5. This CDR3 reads CASSPTGDSGNTIYF. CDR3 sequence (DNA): TGTGCCAGCTCGCCTACAGGGGACTCTGGAAACACCATATATTTT.

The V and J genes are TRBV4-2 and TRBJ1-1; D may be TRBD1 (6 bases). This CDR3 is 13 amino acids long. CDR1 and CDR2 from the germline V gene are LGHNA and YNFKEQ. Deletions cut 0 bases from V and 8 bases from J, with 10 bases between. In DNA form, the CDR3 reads TGTGCCAGCAGCCAAGATGTGGGGGCCGAAGCTTTCTTT. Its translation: CASSQDVGAEAFF.

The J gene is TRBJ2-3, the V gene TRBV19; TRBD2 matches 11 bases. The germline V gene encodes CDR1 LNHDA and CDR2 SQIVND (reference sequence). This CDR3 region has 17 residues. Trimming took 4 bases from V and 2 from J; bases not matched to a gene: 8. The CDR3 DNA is TGTGCCAGTAGTAGTAGCGGGGGGGCCTTCCTCACAGATACGCAGTATTTT. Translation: CASSSSGGAFLTDTQYF.

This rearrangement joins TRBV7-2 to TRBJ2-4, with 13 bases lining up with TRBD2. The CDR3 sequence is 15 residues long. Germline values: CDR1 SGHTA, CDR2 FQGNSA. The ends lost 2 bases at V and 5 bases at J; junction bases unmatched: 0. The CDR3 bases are TGTGCCAGCAGCTTAACTAGCGGGGGGGAAAACATTCAGTACTTC. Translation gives CASSLTSGGENIQYF.

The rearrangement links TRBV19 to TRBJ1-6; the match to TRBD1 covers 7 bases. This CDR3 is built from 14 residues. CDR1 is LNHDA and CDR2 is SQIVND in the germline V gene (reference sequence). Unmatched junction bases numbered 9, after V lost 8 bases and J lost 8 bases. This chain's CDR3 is CASGRQGMDSPLHF. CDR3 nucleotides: TGTGCCAGTGGAAGACAGGGAATGGATTCACCCCTCCACTTT.

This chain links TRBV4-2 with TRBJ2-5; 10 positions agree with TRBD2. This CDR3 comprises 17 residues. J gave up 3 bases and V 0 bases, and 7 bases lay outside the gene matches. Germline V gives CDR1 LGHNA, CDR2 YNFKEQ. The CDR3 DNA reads TGTGCCAGCAGCCAAGATTTTAGGACTAGCGGTAAAGAGACCCAGTACTTC. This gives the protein CASSQDFRTSGKETQYF.

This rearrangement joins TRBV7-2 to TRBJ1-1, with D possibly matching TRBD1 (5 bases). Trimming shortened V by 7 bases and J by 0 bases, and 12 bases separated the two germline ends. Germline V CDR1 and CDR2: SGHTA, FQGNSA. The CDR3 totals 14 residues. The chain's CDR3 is CASNSQGMNTEAFF. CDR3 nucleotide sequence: TGTGCCAGCAATTCTCAGGGAATGAACACTGAAGCTTTCTTT.

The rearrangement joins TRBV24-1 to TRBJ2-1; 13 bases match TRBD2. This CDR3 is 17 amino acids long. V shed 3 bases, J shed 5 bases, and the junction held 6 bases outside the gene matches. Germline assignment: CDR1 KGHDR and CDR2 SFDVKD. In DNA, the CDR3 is TGTGCCACCAGTGATCAAAGACTAGCGGGGGGAAACAATGAGCAGTTCTTC. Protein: CATSDQRLAGGNNEQFF.

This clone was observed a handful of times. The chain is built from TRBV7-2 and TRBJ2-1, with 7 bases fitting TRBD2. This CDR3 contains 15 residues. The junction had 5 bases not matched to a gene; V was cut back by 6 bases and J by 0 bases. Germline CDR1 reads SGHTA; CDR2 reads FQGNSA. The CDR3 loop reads CASSERGASYNEQFF. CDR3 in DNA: TGTGCCAGCAGTGAGCGGGGTGCCTCCTACAATGAGCAGTTCTTC.

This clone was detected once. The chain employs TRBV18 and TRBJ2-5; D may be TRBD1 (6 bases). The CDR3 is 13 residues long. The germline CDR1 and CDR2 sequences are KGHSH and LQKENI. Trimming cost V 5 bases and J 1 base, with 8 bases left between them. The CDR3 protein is CASSTGFQETQYF. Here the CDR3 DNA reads TGTGCCAGCTCAACAGGGTTCCAAGAGACCCAGTACTTC.

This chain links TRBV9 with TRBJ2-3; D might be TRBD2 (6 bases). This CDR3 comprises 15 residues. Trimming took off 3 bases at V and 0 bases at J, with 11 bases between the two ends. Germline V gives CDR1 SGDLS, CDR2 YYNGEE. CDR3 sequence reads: CASSGGLLSTDTQYF. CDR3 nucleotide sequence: TGTGCCAGCAGCGGGGGACTCCTTAGCACAGATACGCAGTATTTT. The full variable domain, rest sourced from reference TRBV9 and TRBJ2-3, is DSGVTQTPKHLITATGQRVTLRCSPRSGDLSVYWYQQSLDQGLQFLIQYYNGEERAKGNILERFSAQQFPDLHSELNLSSLELGDSALYFCASSGGLLSTDTQYFGPGTRLTVL.

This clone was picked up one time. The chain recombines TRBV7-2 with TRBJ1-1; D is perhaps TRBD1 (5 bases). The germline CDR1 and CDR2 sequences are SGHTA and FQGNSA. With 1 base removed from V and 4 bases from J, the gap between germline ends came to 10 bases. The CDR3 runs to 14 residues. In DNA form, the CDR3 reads TGTGCCAGCAGCTTAGAACCAGGGTCCACTGAAGCTTTCTTT. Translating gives CASSLEPGSTEAFF.

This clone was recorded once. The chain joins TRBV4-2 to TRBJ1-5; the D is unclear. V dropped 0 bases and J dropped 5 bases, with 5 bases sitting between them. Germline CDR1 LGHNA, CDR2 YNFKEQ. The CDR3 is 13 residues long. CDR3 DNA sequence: TGTGCCAGCAGCCAAGATATGTATCAGCCCCAGCATTTT. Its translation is CASSQDMYQPQHF.

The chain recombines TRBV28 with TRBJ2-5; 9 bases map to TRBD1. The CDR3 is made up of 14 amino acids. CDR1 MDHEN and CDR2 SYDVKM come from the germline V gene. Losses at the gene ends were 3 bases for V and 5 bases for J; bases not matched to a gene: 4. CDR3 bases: TGTGCCAGCAGTTTTGCTGGGACAGGGGAGACCCAGTACTTC. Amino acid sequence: CASSFAGTGETQYF.

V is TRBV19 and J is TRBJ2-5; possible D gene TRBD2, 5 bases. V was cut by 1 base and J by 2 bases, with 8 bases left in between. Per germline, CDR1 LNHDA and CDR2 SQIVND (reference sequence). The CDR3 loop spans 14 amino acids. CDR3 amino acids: CASSIGRLQETQYF. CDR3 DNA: TGTGCCAGTAGTATAGGTAGACTACAAGAGACCCAGTACTTC. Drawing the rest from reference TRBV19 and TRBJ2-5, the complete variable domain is DGGITQSPKYLFRKEGQNVTLSCEQNLNHDAMYWYRQDPGQGLRLIYYSQIVNDFQKGDIAEGYSVSREKKESFPLTVTSAQKNPTAFYLCASSIGRLQETQYFGPGTRLLVL.

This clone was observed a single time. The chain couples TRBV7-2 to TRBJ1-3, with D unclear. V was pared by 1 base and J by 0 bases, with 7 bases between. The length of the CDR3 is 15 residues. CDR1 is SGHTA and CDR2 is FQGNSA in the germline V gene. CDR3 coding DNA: TGTGCCAGCAGCTTAGTGGTGAGCTCTGGAAACACCATATATTTT. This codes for CASSLVVSSGNTIYF. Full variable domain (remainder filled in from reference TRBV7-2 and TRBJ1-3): GAGVSQSPSNKVTEKGKDVELRCDPISGHTALYWYRQSLGQGLEFLIYFQGNSAPDKSGLPSDRFSAERTGGSVSTLTIQRTQQEDSAVYLCASSLVVSSGNTIYFGEGSWLTVV.

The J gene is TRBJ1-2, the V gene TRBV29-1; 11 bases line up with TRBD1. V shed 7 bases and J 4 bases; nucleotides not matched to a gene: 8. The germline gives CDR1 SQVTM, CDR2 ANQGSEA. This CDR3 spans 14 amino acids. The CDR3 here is CSALGGQGVYGYTF. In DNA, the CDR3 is TGCAGCGCCCTGGGGGGACAGGGGGTCTATGGCTACACCTTC. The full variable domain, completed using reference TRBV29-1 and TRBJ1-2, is SAVISQKPSRDICQRGTSLTIQCQVDSQVTMMFWYRQQPGQSLTLIATANQGSEATYESGFVIDKFPISRPNLTFSTLTVSNMSPEDSSIYLCSALGGQGVYGYTFGSGTRLTVV.

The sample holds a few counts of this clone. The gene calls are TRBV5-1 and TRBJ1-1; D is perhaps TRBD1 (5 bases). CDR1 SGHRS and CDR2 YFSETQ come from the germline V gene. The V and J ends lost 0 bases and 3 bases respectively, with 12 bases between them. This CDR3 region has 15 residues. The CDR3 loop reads CASSLAGRADTEAFF. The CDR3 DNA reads TGCGCCAGCAGCTTGGCCGGCAGGGCCGACACTGAAGCTTTCTTT. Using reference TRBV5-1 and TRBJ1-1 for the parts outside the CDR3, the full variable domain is KAGVTQTPRYLIKTRGQQVTLSCSPISGHRSVSWYQQTPGQGLQFLFEYFSETQRNKGNFPGRFSGRQFSNSRSEMNVSTLELGDSALYLCASSLAGRADTEAFFGQGTRLTVV.

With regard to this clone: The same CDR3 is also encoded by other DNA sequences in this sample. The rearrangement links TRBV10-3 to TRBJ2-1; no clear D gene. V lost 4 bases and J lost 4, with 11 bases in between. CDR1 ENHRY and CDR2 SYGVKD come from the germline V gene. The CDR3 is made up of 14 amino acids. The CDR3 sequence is CAISGAGGYNEQFF. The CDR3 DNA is TGTGCCATCAGTGGCGCAGGTGGATACAATGAGCAGTTCTTC.

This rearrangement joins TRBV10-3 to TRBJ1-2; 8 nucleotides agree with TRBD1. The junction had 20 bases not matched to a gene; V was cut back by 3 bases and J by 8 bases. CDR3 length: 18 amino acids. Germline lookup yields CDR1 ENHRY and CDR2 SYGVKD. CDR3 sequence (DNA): TGTGCCATCAGTGACTTAGTAGGACTTTCGGGACAGGCGGGGGGCTACACCTTC. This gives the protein CAISDLVGLSGQAGGYTF.

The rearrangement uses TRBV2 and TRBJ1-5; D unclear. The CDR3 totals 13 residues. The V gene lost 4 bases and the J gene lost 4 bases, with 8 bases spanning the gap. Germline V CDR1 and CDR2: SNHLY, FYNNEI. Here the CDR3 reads CASSVGGNQPQHF. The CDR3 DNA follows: TGTGCCAGCAGTGTTGGAGGGAATCAGCCCCAGCATTTT. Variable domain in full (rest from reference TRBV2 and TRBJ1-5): EPEVTQTPSHQVTQMGQEVILRCVPISNHLYFYWYRQILGQKVEFLVSFYNNEISEKSEIFDDQFSVERPDGSNFTLKIRSTKLEDSAMYFCASSVGGNQPQHFGDGTRLSIL.

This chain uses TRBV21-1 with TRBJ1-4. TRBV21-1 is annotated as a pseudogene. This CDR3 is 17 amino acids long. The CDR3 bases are TGTGCCAGCAGCTTTCGCGGGGGGGCAGTAACTAATGAAAAACTGTTTTTT. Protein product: CASSFRGGAVTNEKLFF.

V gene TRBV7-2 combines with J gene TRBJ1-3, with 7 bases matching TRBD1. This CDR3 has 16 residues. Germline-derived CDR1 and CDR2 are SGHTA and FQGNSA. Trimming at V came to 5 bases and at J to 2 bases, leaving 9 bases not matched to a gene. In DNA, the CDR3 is TGTGCCAGCAGCCCCAGACAGGGAGGAACTGGAAACACCATATATTTT. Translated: CASSPRQGGTGNTIYF.

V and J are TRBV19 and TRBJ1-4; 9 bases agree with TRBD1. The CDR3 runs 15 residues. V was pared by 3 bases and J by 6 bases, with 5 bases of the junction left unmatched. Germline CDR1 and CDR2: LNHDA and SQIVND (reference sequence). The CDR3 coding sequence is TGTGCCAGTAGTATCCGACAGGGGGGACATGAAAAACTGTTTTTT. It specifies CASSIRQGGHEKLFF.

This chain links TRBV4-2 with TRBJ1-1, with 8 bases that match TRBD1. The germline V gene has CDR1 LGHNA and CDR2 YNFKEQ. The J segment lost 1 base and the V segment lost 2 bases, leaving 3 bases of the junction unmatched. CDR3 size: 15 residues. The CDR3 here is CASSQYDRGNTEAFF. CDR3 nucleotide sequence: TGTGCCAGCAGCCAATACGACAGGGGGAACACTGAAGCTTTCTTT.